This is a list of T cell receptor beta chains from one sample in a study of Ad26.COV2.S vaccination and SARS-CoV-2 variants. Some clones are missing from TCRdb's copy, which holds only in-frame ones; the method was immunoSEQ multiplex PCR. The top ten clones hold 3.5% of a sample with 350,000 to 400,000 clones, 70% to 90% of them seen once. The sample here was peripheral blood, taken in a trial of Ad26.COV2.S vaccine versus placebo. The receptors shown here come from a person between 18 and 65 years old who received the Ad26.COV2.S COVID-19 vaccine or a placebo. Both conserved end residues are part of each CDR3. A D gene is named only where the DNA matches it firmly. The size entry is marked missing in some rows and otherwise reads once, few, many or a size class.

J: TRBJ2-7
V: TRBV11-2
size: few
D: TRBD1
CDR3: CASSLGQGEQYF
DNA: TGTGCCAGCAGCTTAGGACAGGGCGAGCAGTACTTC

J: TRBJ1-1
V: TRBV9
size: many
D: TRBD1
CDR3: CASTDRGGTEAFF
DNA: TGTGCCAGCACCGACAGGGGTGGCACTGAAGCTTTCTTT

J: TRBJ2-7
V: TRBV6-1
size: -
D: TRBD1
CDR3: CASSEAGTGVYEQYF
DNA: TGTGCCAGCAGTGAAGCCGGGACAGGGGTCTACGAGCAGTACTTC

J: TRBJ2-7
V: TRBV6-5
size: -
D: TRBD1
CDR3: CASSSYGTDYEQYF
DNA: TGTGCCAGCAGCTCTTACGGGACAGACTACGAGCAGTACTTC

J: TRBJ2-3
V: TRBV6-2/TRBV6-3
size: -
D: -
CDR3: CASSYVFPPDTQYF
DNA: TGTGCCAGCAGTTACGTCTTCCCGCCAGATACGCAGTATTTT

J: TRBJ1-1
V: TRBV3-1/TRBV3-2
size: -
D: TRBD1
CDR3: CASSHGQARAEAFF
DNA: TGTGCCAGCAGCCATGGACAGGCTCGAGCTGAAGCTTTCTTT

J: TRBJ2-3
V: TRBV5-4
size: -
D: TRBD2
CDR3: CASQRAGGQDTQYF
DNA: TGTGCCAGCCAGAGAGCGGGGGGGCAAGATACGCAGTATTTT

J: TRBJ2-5
V: TRBV4-3
size: once
D: TRBD2
CDR3: CASSQVLGGQETQYF
DNA: TGCGCCAGCAGCCAAGTCCTGGGAGGGCAAGAGACCCAGTACTTC

J: TRBJ2-3
V: TRBV5-4
size: -
D: -
CDR3: CASSLTGGALDTQYF
DNA: TGTGCCAGCAGCTTGACGGGGGGCGCCCTAGATACGCAGTATTTT

J: TRBJ2-7
V: TRBV5-1
size: -
D: -
CDR3: CASSLRGYEQYF
DNA: TGCGCCAGCAGCTTAAGGGGCTACGAGCAGTACTTC

J: TRBJ2-7
V: TRBV3-1/TRBV3-2
size: -
D: -
CDR3: CASSLGYEQYF
DNA: TGTGCCAGCAGCCTGGGCTACGAGCAGTACTTC

J: TRBJ2-3
V: TRBV6-6
size: once
D: -
CDR3: CASSPSQDTQYF
DNA: TGTGCCAGCAGTCCTTCCCAGGATACGCAGTATTTT

J: TRBJ2-5
V: TRBV5-4
size: -
D: -
CDR3: CASSRTVHRETQYF
DNA: TGTGCCAGCAGCCGGACCGTGCATAGGGAGACCCAGTACTTC

J: TRBJ1-5
V: TRBV2
size: -
D: -
CDR3: CASRRVGNQPQHF
DNA: TGTGCCAGCAGAAGGGTAGGAAACCAGCCCCAGCATTTT

J: TRBJ2-7
V: TRBV5-6
size: -
D: TRBD2
CDR3: CASTLGGGSFYEQYF
DNA: TGTGCCAGCACCCTCGGGGGGGGGAGCTTCTACGAGCAGTACTTC

J: TRBJ2-5
V: TRBV10-3
size: -
D: TRBD1
CDR3: CAISDRDRGPQETQYF
DNA: TGTGCCATCAGTGACCGGGACAGGGGGCCCCAAGAGACCCAGTACTTC

J: TRBJ2-3
V: TRBV7-2
size: -
D: -
CDR3: CASSWRVASRDTQYF
DNA: TGTGCCAGCAGCTGGCGAGTTGCTAGCCGGGATACGCAGTATTTT

J: TRBJ1-1
V: TRBV29-1
size: -
D: TRBD1
CDR3: CSAMTGSEAFF
DNA: TGCAGCGCTATGACAGGGTCTGAAGCTTTCTTT

J: TRBJ2-2
V: TRBV24-1
size: -
D: TRBD1
CDR3: CATSDRDGELFF
DNA: TGTGCCACTTCGGACAGGGACGGGGAGCTGTTTTTT

J: TRBJ1-1
V: TRBV6-2/TRBV6-3
size: -
D: TRBD1
CDR3: CASSHTGVTEAFF
DNA: TGTGCCAGCAGCCACACAGGGGTCACTGAAGCTTTCTTT

J: TRBJ1-2
V: TRBV21-1
size: -
D: -
CDR3: CASISGPGVGLLNYGYTF
DNA: TGTGCCAGCATCTCCGGACCGGGCGTGGGCTTATTAAACTATGGCTACACCTTC

J: TRBJ2-1
V: TRBV4-1
size: -
D: -
CDR3: CASSQLLQGMGPFF
DNA: TGCGCCAGCAGCCAACTGCTACAGGGTATGGGGCCGTTCTTC

J: TRBJ2-3
V: TRBV5-1
size: -
D: TRBD1
CDR3: CASSLDPTGGTDTQYF
DNA: TGCGCCAGCAGCTTGGACCCTACAGGGGGAACAGATACGCAGTATTTT

J: TRBJ2-5
V: TRBV6-5
size: -
D: -
CDR3: CASSPTGAEETQYF
DNA: TGTGCCAGCAGCCCGACGGGGGCGGAAGAGACCCAGTACTTC

J: TRBJ1-2
V: TRBV10-3
size: -
D: TRBD1
CDR3: CAKSPDRDYGYTF
DNA: TGTGCCAAAAGTCCTGACAGGGACTATGGCTACACCTTC

J: TRBJ1-6
V: TRBV18
size: few
D: TRBD1
CDR3: CASSPTGVGDSPLHF
DNA: TGTGCCAGCTCACCAACAGGGGTAGGTGATTCACCCCTCCACTTT

J: TRBJ1-1
V: TRBV9
size: -
D: -
CDR3: CASSTLSGGTEAFF
DNA: TGTGCCAGCAGCACACTCAGTGGAGGGACTGAAGCTTTCTTT

J: TRBJ2-3
V: TRBV29-1
size: -
D: TRBD1
CDR3: CSVTTGVSTDTQYF
DNA: TGCAGCGTTACAACAGGGGTGAGCACAGATACGCAGTATTTT

J: TRBJ1-1
V: TRBV3-1/TRBV3-2
size: -
D: -
CDR3: CASSQHGATEAFF
DNA: TGTGCCAGCAGCCAGCACGGGGCAACTGAAGCTTTCTTT

J: TRBJ2-2
V: TRBV5-1
size: -
D: -
CDR3: CASSLVQGTGELFF
DNA: TGCGCCAGCAGCTTGGTTCAGGGGACCGGGGAGCTGTTTTTT

J: TRBJ2-5
V: TRBV2
size: -
D: TRBD1
CDR3: CASSGGRGLYF
DNA: TGTGCCAGCAGTGGAGGCAGGGGGCTATACTTC

J: TRBJ2-3
V: TRBV3-1/TRBV3-2
size: -
D: -
CDR3: CASSQDLDVVPTDTQYF
DNA: TGTGCCAGCAGCCAAGATCTAGATGTCGTCCCCACAGATACGCAGTATTTT

J: TRBJ1-5
V: TRBV5-3
size: -
D: -
CDR3: CARSLARIDSNQPQHF
DNA: TGTGCCAGAAGCTTGGCCAGGATCGATAGCAATCAGCCCCAGCATTTT